The rows below give T cell receptor beta chains drawn from one sample of a study of blood T cell repertoires in COVID-19. The method was immunoSEQ multiplex PCR; TCRdb's version includes in-frame clones alone and lacks a portion of them. This sample carries under 200,000 clones, over 75% of them seen once, and the ten largest clones take about 9.4%. The sequencing sample was made of peripheral blood. These receptors all stem from a woman at least 80 years old with acute or convalescent COVID-19. Each CDR3 is given with its conserved first and last residue. Each record gives: clone size, D gene, V gene, CDR3 length, J gene, CDR3 DNA, CDR3 protein. A D gene is named only where the DNA matches it firmly. Size tells how often a clone was seen (once, few, many) or the class of an expanded clone, and some rows leave it out.

abundance: -
d_gene: TRBD1
v_gene: TRBV9
len: 15
j_gene: TRBJ1-6
CDR3nt: TGTGCCAGCAGCGTAGTGGGGGACAGGGGTTCTTCCCTCCACTTT
CDR3aa: CASSVVGDRGSSLHF

abundance: -
d_gene: -
v_gene: TRBV27
len: 13
j_gene: TRBJ2-1
CDR3nt: TGTGCCAGCAGTTATCGGGTGGGTAGTGAGCAGTTCTTC
CDR3aa: CASSYRVGSEQFF

abundance: few
d_gene: TRBD1
v_gene: TRBV10-3
len: 15
j_gene: TRBJ2-7
CDR3nt: TGTGCCATCAGAAAGGACAGGGGGAGCTCCTACGAGCAGTACTTC
CDR3aa: CAIRKDRGSSYEQYF

abundance: -
d_gene: -
v_gene: TRBV7-8
len: 15
j_gene: TRBJ2-1
CDR3nt: TGTGCCAGCAGCTGGAGGACAGATACGTCAAATGAGCAGTTCTTC
CDR3aa: CASSWRTDTSNEQFF

abundance: -
d_gene: -
v_gene: TRBV13
len: 15
j_gene: TRBJ1-1
CDR3nt: TGTGCCAGCAGCTGGCGGTCGGGACAGAACACTGAAGCTTTCTTT
CDR3aa: CASSWRSGQNTEAFF

abundance: -
d_gene: TRBD1
v_gene: TRBV10-3
len: 14
j_gene: TRBJ1-1
CDR3nt: TGTGCCATCAGTGAGCCACAGGGGAGGCTCGAAGCTTTCTTT
CDR3aa: CAISEPQGRLEAFF

abundance: -
d_gene: -
v_gene: TRBV29-1
len: 13
j_gene: TRBJ1-1
CDR3nt: TGCAGCGTTGATATACGGGGGAACACTGAAGCTTTCTTT
CDR3aa: CSVDIRGNTEAFF

abundance: -
d_gene: TRBD1
v_gene: TRBV10-3
len: 18
j_gene: TRBJ1-4
CDR3nt: TGTGCCATCAGTGAGTCCTGGACAGGGGGCTCGGGAAATGAAAAACTGTTTTTT
CDR3aa: CAISESWTGGSGNEKLFF

abundance: -
d_gene: -
v_gene: TRBV6-6
len: 13
j_gene: TRBJ2-5
CDR3nt: TGTGCCAGCAGTTACGGTCCCCGGGAGACCCAGTACTTC
CDR3aa: CASSYGPRETQYF

abundance: once
d_gene: -
v_gene: TRBV12-3/TRBV12-4
len: 13
j_gene: TRBJ2-7
CDR3nt: TGTGCCAGCCAAGGGAGCAGGGGAAGCGAGCAGTACTTC
CDR3aa: CASQGSRGSEQYF

abundance: few
d_gene: TRBD1
v_gene: TRBV5-1
len: 16
j_gene: TRBJ2-7
CDR3nt: TGCGCCAGCAGCTTGGCCGCAGGGGGCAAATCTTACGAGCAGTACTTC
CDR3aa: CASSLAAGGKSYEQYF

abundance: -
d_gene: -
v_gene: TRBV19
len: 16
j_gene: TRBJ2-3
CDR3nt: TGTGCCAGTAGTATAGGGCTCCTTTCTAGCACAGATACGCAGTATTTT
CDR3aa: CASSIGLLSSTDTQYF

abundance: -
d_gene: -
v_gene: TRBV14
len: 12
j_gene: TRBJ1-2
CDR3nt: TGTGCCAGCCGGGGGGCAGGCTATGGCTACACCTTC
CDR3aa: CASRGAGYGYTF

abundance: -
d_gene: -
v_gene: TRBV2
len: 12
j_gene: TRBJ1-2
CDR3nt: TGTGCCAGCAATGTAAACAGCTATGGCTACACCTTC
CDR3aa: CASNVNSYGYTF

abundance: -
d_gene: -
v_gene: TRBV2
len: 14
j_gene: TRBJ2-6
CDR3nt: TGTGCCAGCAGTGAAGCGGCCGGGGCCAACGTCCTGACTTTC
CDR3aa: CASSEAAGANVLTF

abundance: -
d_gene: -
v_gene: TRBV7-9
len: 14
j_gene: TRBJ1-1
CDR3nt: TGTGCCAGCAGCTACAGGACCCCGAACACTGAAGCTTTCTTT
CDR3aa: CASSYRTPNTEAFF

abundance: once
d_gene: -
v_gene: TRBV12-3/TRBV12-4
len: 13
j_gene: TRBJ2-7
CDR3nt: TGTGCCAGCAGGGCAGGGCCCACCTACGAGCAGTACTTC
CDR3aa: CASRAGPTYEQYF

abundance: -
d_gene: -
v_gene: TRBV7-2
len: 16
j_gene: TRBJ1-3
CDR3nt: TGTGCCAGCAGCTCCTCTCCCGCGGCTGGCGGAAACACCATATATTTT
CDR3aa: CASSSSPAAGGNTIYF

abundance: -
d_gene: -
v_gene: TRBV25-1
len: 15
j_gene: TRBJ1-6
CDR3nt: TGTGCCAGCAGTGAATATCCCGGGGATAATTCACCCCTCCACTTT
CDR3aa: CASSEYPGDNSPLHF

abundance: -
d_gene: -
v_gene: TRBV6-1
len: 13
j_gene: TRBJ1-1
CDR3nt: TGTGCCAGCAGTGAAGTCAGGGATACTGAAGCTTTCTTT
CDR3aa: CASSEVRDTEAFF

abundance: -
d_gene: TRBD1
v_gene: TRBV3-1/TRBV3-2
len: 15
j_gene: TRBJ2-1
CDR3nt: TGTGCCAGCAGCTTGGGGGATACAGGGGGCAATGAGCAGTTCTTC
CDR3aa: CASSLGDTGGNEQFF

abundance: -
d_gene: -
v_gene: TRBV19
len: 15
j_gene: TRBJ2-1
CDR3nt: TGTGCCAGTAGTACACAGGGTAGCTCCTACAATGAGCAGTTCTTC
CDR3aa: CASSTQGSSYNEQFF

abundance: -
d_gene: TRBD2
v_gene: TRBV7-6
len: 16
j_gene: TRBJ2-1
CDR3nt: TGTGCCAGCAGCTTAGTCCTTAGCGGGTCCTACAATGAGCAGTTCTTC
CDR3aa: CASSLVLSGSYNEQFF

abundance: -
d_gene: TRBD1
v_gene: TRBV5-1
len: 14
j_gene: TRBJ1-1
CDR3nt: TGCGCCAGCAGCGAAACAGGGGGCTACACTGAAGCTTTCTTT
CDR3aa: CASSETGGYTEAFF

abundance: -
d_gene: TRBD1
v_gene: TRBV7-8
len: 16
j_gene: TRBJ2-1
CDR3nt: TGTGCCAGCAGCGACGGGCCGGGACAGATCTACAATGAGCAGTTCTTC
CDR3aa: CASSDGPGQIYNEQFF